These 10 T cell receptor beta chains were all obtained from the same sample, sequenced in a study of cytotoxic CD8 clonotypes in ibrutinib-treated CLL. Sequencing used immunoSEQ multiplex PCR; TCRdb keeps in-frame clones, though not all of them. The profile shows tens of thousands of clones, more than 60% of them singletons. The sequencing used PBMCs, collected after 24 months of ibrutinib treatment. These receptors all come from a human donor with chronic lymphocytic leukemia.

This chain connects TRBV9 to TRBJ2-7, with D unresolved. Germline V gene data show CDR1 as SGDLS and CDR2 as YYNGEE. V was clipped by 0 bases and J by 6 bases, with 1 base between them. This CDR3 contains 10 residues. This CDR3 is CASSVGEQYF. CDR3 coding DNA: TGTGCCAGCAGCGTAGGCGAGCAGTACTTC.

This rearrangement joins TRBV11-3 to TRBJ2-1; 10 positions match TRBD1. The V gene end was trimmed by 5 bases and the J gene end by 1 base; junction bases not matched to a gene: 8. Per the germline V gene, CDR1 is SGHNT and CDR2 is YENEEA. The CDR3 has 17 amino acids. This chain's CDR3 is CASSRDRGVWSYNEQFF. In DNA, the CDR3 is TGTGCCAGCAGCAGGGACAGGGGAGTCTGGTCCTACAATGAGCAGTTCTTC.

Here the CDR3 reads CASNPPGGVNQPQHF. The CDR3 DNA is TGTGCCAGCAATCCCCCCGGGGGAGTTAATCAGCCCCAGCATTTT. The V gene is TRBV28, the J gene TRBJ1-5, with D perhaps TRBD1 (5 bases). This CDR3 is 15 amino acids long. V lost 7 bases and J 4 bases, leaving 17 bases between the germline ends. Germline V CDR1 and CDR2: MDHEN, SYDVKM.

The chain couples TRBV5-4 to TRBJ1-3, with D possibly being TRBD1 (5 bases). CDR1 is SGHNT, CDR2 YYREEE, per germline (reference sequence). The CDR3 loop spans 16 amino acids. Trimming shortened V by 4 bases and J by 4 bases, and 18 bases separated the two germline ends. CDR3: CASSPGFGREGNTIYF. The CDR3 nucleotides read TGTGCCAGCAGCCCCGGATTTGGCAGGGAAGGAAACACCATATATTTT.

A single count supports this clone. The chain couples TRBV7-9 to TRBJ2-2; 9 bases are shared with TRBD2. The length of the CDR3 is 16 residues. Germline loops: CDR1 SEHNR, CDR2 FQNEAQ (reference sequence). Trimming removed 1 base from V and 1 base from J; junction bases left unmatched: 1. As DNA, the CDR3 is TGTGCCAGCAGCTTAGGGACTAGCGTGAACACCGGGGAGCTGTTTTTT. Residues: CASSLGTSVNTGELFF.

This clone was detected a few times. The chain carries TRBV27 and TRBJ1-2; TRBD1 aligns across 7 bases. This CDR3 spans 13 amino acids. With 5 bases clipped from V and 3 bases from J, the junction kept 3 bases outside the gene matches. CDR1 is MNHEY and CDR2 is SMNVEV in the germline V gene (reference sequence). This chain's CDR3 is CASSTTGDYGYTF. DNA for the CDR3: TGTGCCAGCAGTACAACAGGGGACTATGGCTACACCTTC.

The V call is TRBV20-1, the J call TRBJ2-3; no clear D. The germline CDR1 and CDR2 sequences are DFQATT and SNEGSKA (reference sequence). The length of the CDR3 is 11 residues. V was cut by 5 bases and J by 2 bases, with 5 bases left in between. The CDR3 reads CSAPLTDTQYF. The CDR3 coding sequence is TGCAGTGCTCCGCTCACAGATACGCAGTATTTT.

This chain connects TRBV21-1 to TRBJ1-2. TRBV21-1 is classified as a pseudogene. This CDR3 is 15 amino acids long. This chain's CDR3 is CASSKGRWPYYGYTF. The CDR3 nucleotides read TGTGCCAGCAGCAAAGGGAGGTGGCCGTACTATGGCTACACCTTC.

V is TRBV7-2 and J is TRBJ2-5; D is possibly TRBD1 (5 bases). The V and J ends lost 2 bases and 2 bases respectively, with 12 bases between them. CDR3 length: 15 residues. Germline-derived CDR1 and CDR2 are SGHTA and FQGNSA. The CDR3 here is CASSLYQGLQETQYF. The CDR3, as DNA: TGTGCCAGCAGCTTATACCAGGGTTTACAAGAGACCCAGTACTTC.

The chain carries TRBV6-5 and TRBJ1-2, with a weak D call TRBD1 (5 bases). Germline CDR1 is MNHEY and CDR2 is SVGAGI. The CDR3 length is 14 residues. The V end lost 6 bases, the J end lost 8 bases, and 19 bases lay between the germline ends. CDR3 amino acids: CASSRRQLVGGYTF. In DNA, the CDR3 is TGTGCCAGCAGCCGGCGACAGCTCGTGGGGGGCTACACCTTC.